This TCR beta chain stems from a study of blood T cell repertoires in COVID-19. Clones were sequenced by immunoSEQ multiplex PCR, and TCRdb holds only the in-frame ones, with some missing. The table lists around 150,000 clones, approximately 79% of them singletons. This clone was seen more than once but under ten times. Germline V gives CDR1 LGHDT, CDR2 YNNKEL (reference sequence). CDR3 length: 15 residues. After removal of 0 bases from V and 6 bases from J, the junction contained 7 bases not matched to a gene. This receptor was taken from a woman older than 75 with acute or convalescent COVID-19. Sample: peripheral blood. The J gene is TRBJ2-7, the V gene TRBV3-1 (or the pseudogene TRBV3-2); 8 bases match TRBD1. CDR3 in amino acids: CASSQEWDRSREQYF. CDR3 DNA: TGTGCCAGCAGCCAAGAATGGGACAGGTCTCGCGAGCAGTACTTC.